The subject of this entry is one T cell receptor (beta chain). Its specificity is not known. RNA transcripts gave rise to amplified TCR beta CDR3 regions. First-round RT-PCR targeting the TCR CDR3 was performed with the HTBI primer set. MiXCR was run by TCRdb on the multiplex PCR reads, yielding one entry per CDR3 protein. The sample carries hundreds of thousands of distinct CDR3 sequences, 46% recorded once. Trimming took 8 bases from V and 2 from J, leaving 9 bases between them. The CDR3 runs 12 residues. Per the germline V gene, CDR1 is MGHDK and CDR2 is SYGVNS. With a duration under 2 months, the hyperthyroidism was newly diagnosed in patients aged 18 to 65. Clinical symptoms, serum thyroxine, TRAb, thyroid ultrasound and orbital computed tomography informed diagnoses. The sample is drawn from a study of T cells in Graves' hyperthyroidism and ophthalmopathy. General study points: Blood held most thyroid clonotypes expanded above 0.001 frequency.

The receptor was derived from a woman between 18 and 29 years old with Graves' hyperthyroidism. The V gene is TRBV25-1, the J gene TRBJ1-2, with D tentatively TRBD1 (6 bases). Sequencing used peripheral blood or thyroid tissue (not recorded which). DNA for the CDR3: TGTGCCAGCCGGGACATGAACTATGGCTACACCTTC. It translates to CASRDMNYGYTF.